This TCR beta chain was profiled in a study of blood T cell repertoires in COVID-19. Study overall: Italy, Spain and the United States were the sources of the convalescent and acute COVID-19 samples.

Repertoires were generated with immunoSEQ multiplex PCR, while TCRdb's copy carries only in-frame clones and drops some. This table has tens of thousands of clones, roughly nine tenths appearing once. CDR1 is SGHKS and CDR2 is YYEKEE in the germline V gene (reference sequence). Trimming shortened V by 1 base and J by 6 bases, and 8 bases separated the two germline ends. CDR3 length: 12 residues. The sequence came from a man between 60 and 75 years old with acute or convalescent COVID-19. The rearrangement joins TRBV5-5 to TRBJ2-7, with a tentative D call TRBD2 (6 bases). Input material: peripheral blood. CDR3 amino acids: CASSLLGGEQYF. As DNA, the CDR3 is TGTGCCAGCAGCTTGCTGGGGGGCGAGCAGTACTTC.